This TCR beta chain was observed in a study of cytomegalovirus exposure and HLA in healthy donors (dated by TCRdb to about 2017). With regard to the full study: An earlier analysis of roughly 610 of the donors reported approximately 300 Gb of sequence data and 117 million unique TCR beta sequences obtained from about 179 million T cells. To decide whether each TCR beta V gene segment behaved as functional or pseudogenic, an earlier analysis of some 540 of the donors relied on high-throughput TCR beta sequencing. Using immunosequencing, the study profiled T cell repertoires from about 650 subjects and related those repertoires to cytomegalovirus serostatus. Along with the approximately 700-subject first cohort, a separate validation cohort of approximately 110 different subjects was used. In a later analysis, previously published TCR beta repertoires from 500 to 750 donors were re-analyzed and high-resolution HLA genotyping was added so that TCR occurrence patterns could be studied. About 5 DR-DQ haplotypes were handled as single units for association and clustering, since linkage in the cohort was strong. HLA typing included class I and class II loci at four-digit resolution. The genetic ancestry cluster associated with self-reported Caucasian donors included roughly four fifths of the approximately 430 genotyped donors. In a later genetic analysis, genome-wide SNP genotypes for about 55% of the roughly 670 donors were used, and that subset was treated as a discovery cohort. In the later analysis, no new phenotypic data were used to find candidate immune exposures; instead, reliance was placed on TCR beta sequences and their occurrence across donors. Typing coverage varied by locus: roughly 629-640 donors for A, B, C, DRB1 and DQB1; more than 500 for DQA1; over 600 for DPA1; about 450 for DPB1. An early release covering roughly 640 HLA-typed donors comprised about 320 gigabases of sequencing data and approximately 80 million unique TCR sequences. Donor age, sex, ethnicity and CMV serostatus were compiled together with the repertoire data. High-throughput TCR immunosequencing, statistical association of individual TCRs with disease status, and machine learning were combined to predict cytomegalovirus infection status. Every discovery cohort repertoire had been produced on one sequencing platform. Among a few hundred genotyped donors of the cohort, an average of about 240,000 unique TCR beta nucleotide sequences were sequenced per donor, approximately 20% of them non-productive. The study aimed to test whether cataloging public T cell receptors could reveal signatures of past pathogen exposure. Study-wide conclusions, independent of this receptor: In a later analysis, the rate of TCR association differed among HLA loci, with DRB1 alleles having the most associated TCRs and HLA-C alleles having the fewest. A later analysis associated some 17,000 TCR beta sequences with specific HLA alleles at a false discovery rate of 0.05. In a later analysis, HLA-associated TCR beta chains showed more clonal expansion and lower generation probabilities than non-associated chains that were equally common. The presence/absence analyses assumed that sequencing depth was roughly uniform across donors, and that assumption may not be true. HLA typing was unavailable for some donors at each locus, so association tests used only the typed subset. Because counts were too low, fewer than 20 rarely observed V segments, including chromosome 9 orphons, were excluded from the earlier analysis of roughly 580 of the donors. A later genetic analysis reported fewer N-insertions in productive TCRs among donors in an Asian-associated ancestry cluster than the approximately 700-donor mean. In an earlier analysis of 450 to 750 of the donors, most TCR beta V segments appeared in productive rearrangements about 87% or about 30% of the time, broadly matching IMGT annotations. A later analysis reported that several top co-occurrence clusters appeared linked to parvovirus B19, influenza, CMV and Epstein-Barr virus. Because the 87-base-pair reads could not distinguish some IMGT-functional V segments, including TRBV6-2 and TRBV6-3, those segments were excluded. In a later genetic analysis, a missense DCLRE1C variant was associated with V-gene and J-gene trimming of TCR beta chains, and the association was replicated in an independent cohort. A further reported finding was that TCR beta sequences accurately predicted the HLA-A and HLA-B alleles for most subjects in the first cohort. Most TCR sequences were seen in very few donors, while some public TCRs were found in many individuals. The authors suggested that the approach could potentially be extended to other disease states and immunological phenotypes. In the study, 150 to 200 TCR beta chains were listed as associated with cytomegalovirus. Linkage disequilibrium might explain the correlated functional status among segregating V segments, but an unknown experimental factor could not be excluded. The classifier was reported to diagnose cytomegalovirus status with high specificity and sensitivity in both the original cohort and the validation cohort. A cluster of highly shared sequence variants was judged likely to represent a technical artifact of the sequencing pipeline. In a later analysis, most CMV-associated TCR beta chains were found to appear HLA-restricted, with HLA associations seemingly driven largely by CMV exposure. This cohort had only TCR beta chains sequenced, and the lack of alpha or paired-chain data limited which features could be detected. Strong co-occurrence of HLA alleles, especially DR and DQ, made assigning TCR associations to individual alleles difficult. Immune exposure information for the cohort was limited to CMV serostatus. In vitro tests confirmed that a few of the cytomegalovirus-associated TCR beta chains recognize cytomegalovirus antigens.

About this clone itself: Which antigen it targets is not known. Per-base qualities were not stored, and no clone one base away is much larger.

Trimmed from V: 6 bases; trimmed from J: 0 bases; junction bases lacking a gene match: 16. Taken from cysteine to phenylalanine, the CDR3 has 20 residues. The read is trimmed to its CDR3 DNA, 60 bases read in frame from base 1. Taken from the germline V gene (reference sequence), the CDR1 and CDR2 loops are MNHEY and SMNVEV. In total, approximately 700 healthy bone marrow donors made up the cohort. At the time of sampling, all cohort members were nominally healthy, though unrecorded immune exposures were likely present. The donor tested CMV seronegative and was one of the 352 seronegative cohort members. A peripheral blood sample was provided by each donor, and peripheral blood mononuclear cells were used for TCR beta sequencing. The Qiagen DNeasy Blood Extraction Kit was used to extract genomic DNA from the blood cell samples. The library relied on the immunoSEQ multiplex PCR assay. The multiplex PCR relied on a mix of 60 forward primers for TCR Vbeta segments and 13 reverse primers for TCR Jbeta segments. The CDR3 region of rearranged TCR beta genes was amplified from genomic DNA with a multiplex PCR assay. The Illumina HiSeq System was used to sequence the amplified TCR beta libraries as 87-base-pair reads. As for the authors' bioinformatics: A later analysis tallied around 80 million unique TCR beta chains across the 666 repertoires, and some 10 million of those chains were shared by two or more donors. A nearest-neighbor algorithm error-corrected the raw reads and collapsed the reads into unique sequences, merging closely related sequences to remove PCR and sequencing errors. To assign V, D and J gene segments, CDR3 sequences were aligned to IMGT reference sequences. For a sequence to be retained, a match of at least six nucleotides to both a V gene segment and a J gene segment was required. Rearrangements were classified as productive when the CDR3 lacked stop codons and remained in frame with V and J, and all other rearrangements were classified as non-productive. CDR3 was defined by IMGT convention, running from the second conserved V-encoded cysteine to the conserved J-encoded phenylalanine. Sequences without an unambiguous match to a single V gene segment were excluded from the earlier analysis of about 630 of the donors. An earlier analysis of several hundred of the donors classified V segments as functional when productive rearrangements were above 56.7% and as segregating when the standard deviation between donors was above 5%. A statistical classification framework was developed to diagnose cytomegalovirus status using the catalog of TCR beta chain sequences. In a later analysis, V and J genes were assigned by comparing TCR nucleotide sequences against IMGT/GENE-DB human TR gene sequences. In a later analysis, CDR3 sequences and most-parsimonious VDJ recombination scenarios were assigned using the TCRdist pipeline. In a later analysis, every TCR beta chain was defined by the combination of its CDR3 amino acid sequence and its V-gene family, and reads without a unique V-gene family were dropped. A later analysis removed over 500 highly shared, low-generation-probability nucleotide sequences to deal with suspected cross-contamination and a sequencing artifact. A later analysis calculated a clonal expansion index for each public chain from normalized within-repertoire ranks of inferred template counts. In a later analysis, generation probabilities were computed using a VDJ recombination model fitted to out-of-frame rearrangements, and the results were checked against IGoR. In a later analysis, hypergeometric tests were used to score TCR-TCR, TCR-HLA and TCR-CMV co-occurrence, with a repertoire-size bias correction applied to TCR pairs. To estimate false discovery rates, a later analysis permuted the HLA or CMV assignments 20 times. In a later analysis, co-occurring TCRs were grouped using DBSCAN, and TCRdist sequence similarity was added for clustering within HLA-allele-positive subsets. For co-occurrence clustering, repertoires with fewer than 30,000 or more than 120,000 public chains were excluded, along with five repertoires with anomalous nucleotide sharing. The source is immuneACCESS, and TCRdb retained only in-frame sequences with V and J called. Part of the clones is not carried over; for the studies checked, unresolved V genes explain less than half of this, and the remainder is unexplained. Clone size and the V and J calls come from that table; the DNA yielded D and trimming. The sample includes about 160,000 clones, with just under 80% observed a single time. The ten most abundant clones make up under 1.5% of the sample.

This TCR was sampled from a man aged 25 to 40 in good health and CMV-seronegative. The rearranged segments are TRBV27 and TRBJ2-7, with 14 bases aligning to TRBD2. The sequenced material came from PBMCs. In nucleotides, the sequence is TGTGCCAGCAGCCTTCTACAGCCGGGGACTAGCGGGAGCTACTCCTACGAGCAGTACTTC. This gives the protein CASSLLQPGTSGSYSYEQYF.